This TCR beta chain was recorded in a study of blood T cell repertoires in COVID-19. On the study more broadly: The analysed material was cDNA or gDNA that came from T cells, B-cell-depleted T cells, or PBMCs.

The method was immunoSEQ multiplex PCR; TCRdb's version includes in-frame clones alone and lacks a portion of them. Among about 98,000 clones listed, approximately 86% were seen once. Sequenced input: peripheral blood. The receptor comes from a man aged 50-59 years with active or convalescent COVID-19.

CDR3 region: CASRATGGNEKLFF. In nucleotides, the CDR3 is TGTGCCAGCAGGGCTACAGGGGGTAATGAAAAACTGTTTTTT. The chain combines TRBV28 with TRBJ1-4; 8 bases fit TRBD1. The CDR3 contains 14 residues. J was trimmed by 4 bases and V by 6 bases; bases with no gene match: 4. Germline V gene lookup returns CDR1 MDHEN and CDR2 SYDVKM.